This TCR beta chain was captured by sequencing in a study of blood T cell repertoires in COVID-19. Study details: Specimens from acute and convalescent COVID-19 originated in the United States, Italy and Spain. Sources were T cells, B-cell-depleted T cells, or PBMCs; the material itself was cDNA or gDNA.

Here immunoSEQ multiplex PCR was the method, and the copy in TCRdb shows in-frame clones only, minus some. The table has fewer than 350,000 clones, roughly 90% seen once. CDR1 is LGHNA and CDR2 is YSLEER in the germline V gene. V was pared by 0 bases and J by 4 bases, with 15 bases of the junction left unmatched. This CDR3 has 19 residues. Everyone who took part was roughly 18 to 89 years old, and they came from fewer than 25 US areas. The sequencing sample was made of PBMCs or T cells enriched from blood (not recorded which). The source of this sequence is a man aged 60-69 years who had recovered from COVID-19. The V and J genes are TRBV4-3 and TRBJ1-5, with 7 bases identical to TRBD1. DNA of the CDR3: TGCGCCAGCAGCCAAGATCACCCGGGGGCCACAGGGGTGAATCAGCCCCAGCATTTT. Protein: CASSQDHPGATGVNQPQHF.